One sample yielded the 27 T cell receptor beta chains listed below, sequenced in a study of regulatory T cells in long-lasting Graves disease. Time point reported: newly diagnosed GD, antithyroid drugs for less than 3 months. After RNA was extracted from PBMCs, the TCR library was made from it. Both iRepertoire HTBI primers and Arm-PCR of CDR3 regions were used to build the TCR beta libraries. TCRdb reanalysed the multiplex PCR reads using MiXCR and keeps one entry per CDR3 protein. The sample records about 400,000 distinct CDR3 sequences, about 15% being singletons. This sample also belongs to another study, concerning T cells in Graves' hyperthyroidism and ophthalmopathy.

The source was peripheral blood mononuclear cells (PBMCs), collected at new diagnosis, from a patient treated with antithyroid drugs. Receptor source: a woman between 35 and 50 years old with Graves disease.

At least ten counts were recorded for this clonotype. The chain uses TRBV12-3 or TRBV12-4 and TRBJ1-5, with D unclear. The CDR3 has 12 residues. Trimming stripped 4 bases from V and 10 bases from J, with 11 bases between. The DNA of the CDR3 is TGTGCCAGCAGTTCCACCCATCTCCCCCAGCATTTT. It encodes CASSSTHLPQHF.

This clonotype was detected many times. The chain couples TRBV9 to TRBJ1-2; 10 nucleotides agree with TRBD1. Trimming removed 3 bases from V and 4 bases from J; junction bases left unmatched: 3. The CDR3 covers 14 residues. Germline V CDR1 and CDR2: SGDLS, YYNGEE. The CDR3: CASSGQGASYGYTF. CDR3 in DNA: TGTGCCAGCAGCGGACAGGGGGCTAGCTATGGCTACACCTTC.

This clonotype was counted only a few times. V usage is TRBV13 and J usage is TRBJ2-7; 11 nucleotides match TRBD2. This CDR3 comprises 14 residues. Germline CDR1 and CDR2: PRHDT and FYEKMQ (reference sequence). V shed 4 bases, J shed 5 bases, and the junction held 4 bases outside the gene matches. The CDR3 reads CASSSLLAGDEQYF. The CDR3 nucleotides are TGTGCCAGCAGCTCTCTACTAGCGGGAGACGAGCAGTACTTC. Full variable domain (missing parts from reference TRBV13 and TRBJ2-7): AAGVIQSPRHLIKEKRETATLKCYPIPRHDTVYWYQQGPGQDPQFLISFYEKMQSDKGSIPDRFSAQQFSDYHSELNMSSLELGDSALYFCASSSLLAGDEQYFGPGTRLTVT.

As regards this clonotype: A much larger clone is a single base away; this may be a read error. The chain combines TRBV6-1 with TRBJ1-1; D is undetermined. The V gene lost 3 bases and the J gene lost 4 bases, with 9 bases spanning the gap. The CDR3 sequence is 13 residues long. Per the germline V gene, CDR1 is MNHNS and CDR2 is SASEGT. The chain's CDR3 is CASSDLVSTEAFF. The CDR3 DNA reads as TGTGCCAGCAGTGACCTAGTGAGCACTGAAGCTTTCTTT.

This clonotype showed up just a few times. The V call is TRBV25-1, the J call TRBJ1-4; D gene unclear. Per germline, CDR1 MGHDK and CDR2 SYGVNS. The CDR3 contains 14 residues. Trimming took 7 bases from V and 7 from J, leaving 16 bases between them. CDR3 sequence: CASTMSERGEKLFF. CDR3 nucleotide sequence: TGTGCCAGCACTATGTCAGAAAGAGGTGAAAAACTGTTTTTT. Drawing the rest from reference TRBV25-1 and TRBJ1-4, the complete variable domain is EADIYQTPRYLVIGTGKKITLECSQTMGHDKMYWYQQDPGMELHLIHYSYGVNSTEKGDLSSESTVSRIRTEHFPLTLESARPSHTSQYLCASTMSERGEKLFFGSGTQLSVL.

This clonotype was counted at least ten times. J is TRBJ2-5 and V is TRBV11-3; D might be TRBD2 (5 bases). V was trimmed by 0 bases and J by 7 bases, leaving 18 bases between them. Per germline, CDR1 SGHNT and CDR2 YENEEA. This CDR3 is built from 16 residues. CDR3 residues: CASSLEGHVGSGTQYF. The CDR3 DNA reads TGTGCCAGCAGCTTAGAGGGTCATGTGGGGAGCGGGACCCAGTACTTC.

This clonotype showed up many times. The chain recombines TRBV27 with TRBJ2-7; TRBD1 agrees at 9 bases. The CDR3 loop spans 17 amino acids. The V segment lost 5 bases and the J segment 7 bases; nucleotides outside the gene matches: 18. Germline V gene sequence: CDR1 MNHEY, CDR2 SMNVEV (reference sequence). The CDR3 is CASSPRPPGQGSWEQYF. CDR3 coding DNA: TGTGCCAGCAGTCCGCGCCCTCCGGGACAGGGATCTTGGGAGCAGTACTTC.

This clonotype appeared many times. V and J are TRBV12-3 or TRBV12-4 and TRBJ1-2; possibly TRBD1 for D (6 bases). The CDR3 totals 14 residues. The germline V and J ends were trimmed by 5 bases and 3 bases, with 13 bases remaining between them. In nucleotides, the CDR3 is TGTGCCAGCAGTCCCGCGGGGGCGGACTATGGCTACACCTTC. Its protein product is CASSPAGADYGYTF.

The chain recombines TRBV12-3 or TRBV12-4 with TRBJ1-2, with D possibly being TRBD1 (5 bases). CDR3 length equals 15 residues. V lost 1 base, J lost 4 bases, and 13 bases lay in between. In DNA form, the CDR3 reads TGTGCCAGCAGTTTAGGGATACAGGCCTCCTATGGCTACACCTTC. This sequence encodes CASSLGIQASYGYTF.

The rearrangement uses TRBV29-1 and TRBJ2-1, with D possibly matching TRBD1 (5 bases). V dropped 7 bases and J dropped 2 bases, with 12 bases sitting between them. The CDR3 has 13 residues. From germline, CDR1 is SQVTM and CDR2 ANQGSEA. The CDR3, as DNA: TGCAGCGGGGGCAGGGTCCCCTACAATGAGCAGTTCTTC. This encodes CSGGRVPYNEQFF.

There are many counts of this clonotype. The genes are TRBV28 and TRBJ2-7; D is perhaps TRBD2 (6 bases). Germline CDR1 is MDHEN and CDR2 is SYDVKM. The CDR3 has 14 residues. The V end lost 5 bases, the J end lost 2 bases, and 13 bases lay between the germline ends. The CDR3 DNA reads TGTGCCAGCAGTCACACCTTAGCGGCCTACGAGCAGTACTTC. This gives the protein CASSHTLAAYEQYF.

The rearrangement joins TRBV3-1 to TRBJ1-6; the D is unclear. Trimming pared 0 bases from V and 11 bases from J, leaving 8 bases between. CDR3 length: 13 residues. CDR1 and CDR2 from the germline V gene are LGHDT and YNNKEL (reference sequence). CDR3 amino acids: CASSQDRLAPLHF. For the CDR3, the DNA is TGTGCCAGCAGCCAAGATAGGTTGGCACCCCTCCACTTT.

Notes on this clonotype: This may stem from a read error, because a much larger clone lies one nucleotide away. V gene TRBV5-1 combines with J gene TRBJ2-1; the match to TRBD1 covers 7 bases. Germline assignment: CDR1 SGHRS and CDR2 YFSETQ. This CDR3 has 14 residues. The CDR3: CAGSFTTGSNEQFF. The DNA of the CDR3 is TGCGCCGGCAGCTTCACGACAGGGAGCAATGAGCAGTTCTTC.

The rearrangement uses TRBV27 and TRBJ2-7; D is possibly TRBD1 or TRBD2 (5 bases each). The germline gives CDR1 MNHEY, CDR2 SMNVEV (reference sequence). Trimming took 4 bases from V and 3 from J, leaving 16 bases between them. The CDR3 has 15 amino acids. Here the CDR3 reads CASSSRDLTLYEQYF. DNA for the CDR3: TGTGCCAGCAGTTCCCGGGACCTAACCCTCTACGAGCAGTACTTC.

The rearrangement links TRBV15 to TRBJ2-7; 10 bases match TRBD2. V shed 8 bases and J 4 bases; nucleotides not matched to a gene: 2. This CDR3 is 12 amino acids long. Germline V gene data show CDR1 as LNHNV and CDR2 as YYDKDF (reference sequence). The CDR3 DNA is TGTGCCACCGGGACTAGCGAGTACGAGCAGTACTTC. This gives the protein CATGTSEYEQYF.

The gene calls are TRBV7-2 and TRBJ1-2, with TRBD1 identical over 8 bases. V dropped 1 base and J dropped 7; count of bases not matched to a gene: 2. The CDR3 is made up of 13 amino acids. CDR1 and CDR2 (germline): SGHTA, FQGNSA. CDR3 DNA: TGTGCCAGCAGCTTAGTAACAGGGGGTGGCTACACCTTC. Encoded protein: CASSLVTGGGYTF. The whole variable domain, remainder taken from reference TRBV7-2 and TRBJ1-2, is GAGVSQSPSNKVTEKGKDVELRCDPISGHTALYWYRQSLGQGLEFLIYFQGNSAPDKSGLPSDRFSAERTGGSVSTLTIQRTQQEDSAVYLCASSLVTGGGYTFGSGTRLTVV.

In this sample, this clonotype turned up many times. This rearrangement joins TRBV28 to TRBJ1-4; weak D call: TRBD1 (5 bases). Trimming removed 3 bases at V and 5 bases at J, with 16 bases between. Germline V lookup: CDR1 MDHEN, CDR2 SYDVKM. This CDR3 contains 16 residues. CDR3 loop: CASSLDGGGWNEKLFF. CDR3 DNA sequence: TGTGCCAGCAGTTTGGATGGGGGGGGTTGGAATGAAAAACTGTTTTTT.

This clonotype has ten or more counts. This chain joins TRBV28 and TRBJ1-2; D is unresolved. V was clipped by 6 bases and J by 0 bases, with 11 bases between them. CDR3 length: 14 amino acids. The germline V gene has CDR1 MDHEN and CDR2 SYDVKM. As DNA, the CDR3 is TGTGCCAGCAGACGGACCGCAGCTAACTATGGCTACACCTTC. It yields the protein CASRRTAANYGYTF.

This clonotype has at least ten counts. The chain recombines TRBV7-2 with TRBJ2-6; 9 bases are a match to TRBD1. The germline gives CDR1 SGHTA, CDR2 FQGNSA. J gave up 0 bases and V 4 bases, and 7 bases lay outside the gene matches. This CDR3 region has 18 residues. CDR3: CASSSRTGASSGANVLTF. For the CDR3, the DNA is TGTGCCAGCAGCTCCAGGACAGGGGCAAGCTCTGGGGCCAACGTCCTGACTTTC.

The sample holds a few counts of this clonotype. At one end, the junction sequence differs from germline, possibly due to a read error. V and J are TRBV11-2 and TRBJ2-4; 10 nucleotides agree with TRBD2. The CDR3 runs to 17 residues. The germline CDR1 and CDR2 sequences are SGHAT and FQNNGV. CDR3 in amino acids: CASSPGLADLGENTQYF. As DNA, the CDR3 is TGTGCCAGCAGCCCCGGACTAGCGGACCTAGGGGAAAACACTCAGTACTTC.

This clonotype occurred many times. The CDR3 spells CASSKLPGTSGRFGDTGELFF. CDR3 in DNA: TGTGCCAGCAGTAAGTTACCCGGGACTAGCGGGAGGTTCGGAGACACCGGGGAGCTGTTTTTT. The chain has TRBV6-1 and TRBJ2-2; 15 bases line up with TRBD2. The CDR3 is 21 amino acids. CDR1 and CDR2 (germline): MNHNS, SASEGT. After removal of 5 bases from V and 3 bases from J, the junction contained 16 bases not matched to a gene.

This clonotype was observed many times. The rearrangement joins TRBV11-2 to TRBJ2-2; D is unresolved. This CDR3 has 14 amino acids. Germline V lookup: CDR1 SGHAT, CDR2 FQNNGV. Between the trimmed V and J ends, which lost 2 bases and 0 bases, there was a span of 4 bases. CDR3 nucleotide sequence: TGTGCCAGCAGCTTATTCGCGAACACCGGGGAGCTGTTTTTT. Translation gives CASSLFANTGELFF.

The sample holds many counts of this clonotype. The chain joins TRBV7-8 to TRBJ1-5; D perhaps matches TRBD1 (6 bases). The length of the CDR3 is 19 residues. Trimming pared 5 bases from V and 0 bases from J, leaving 23 bases between. CDR1 is SGHVS and CDR2 is FQNEAQ in the germline V gene. In DNA, the CDR3 is TGTGCCAGCAGCCAGAGACAGGCCGGTAGTTTATATAGCAATCAGCCCCAGCATTTT. Its protein is CASSQRQAGSLYSNQPQHF. Full variable domain (remainder filled in from reference TRBV7-8 and TRBJ1-5): GAGVSQSPRYKVAKRGQDVALRCDPISGHVSLFWYQQALGQGPEFLTYFQNEAQLDKSGLPSDRFFAERPEGSVSTLKIQRTQQEDSAVYLCASSQRQAGSLYSNQPQHFGDGTRLSIL.

This clonotype occurred many times. The V gene is TRBV20-1, the J gene TRBJ1-1; D might be TRBD1 (5 bases). Looked up from germline, CDR1 is DFQATT and CDR2 is SNEGSKA (reference sequence). V gave up 5 bases and J gave up 10 bases, with 17 bases separating them. The CDR3 spans 12 residues. CDR3 amino acids: CSALVRAGGAFF. CDR3 DNA sequence: TGCAGTGCTCTGGTGAGGGCTGGGGGAGCTTTCTTT.

This clonotype came up a few times. The chain employs TRBV28 and TRBJ1-3; D gene unclear. CDR1 and CDR2 (germline): MDHEN, SYDVKM. There are 14 residues in the CDR3. Trimming left V 6 bases short and J 8 bases short, with 17 bases between. The CDR3 bases are TGTGCCAGCAGCCCGGCTTTGCTTGAGTACACCATATATTTT. Translation: CASSPALLEYTIYF.

This sequence joins TRBV28 and TRBJ2-5, with TRBD2 identical over 14 bases. This CDR3 comprises 17 residues. The germline V gene has CDR1 MDHEN and CDR2 SYDVKM. The V segment lost 0 bases and the J segment 4 bases; nucleotides outside the gene matches: 4. CDR3 sequence: CASSLWGLAGVGETQYF. Written as DNA, the CDR3 is TGTGCCAGCAGTTTATGGGGACTAGCGGGAGTCGGAGAGACCCAGTACTTC. Variable domain in full (rest from reference TRBV28 and TRBJ2-5): DVKVTQSSRYLVKRTGEKVFLECVQDMDHENMFWYRQDPGLGLRLIYFSYDVKMKEKGDIPEGYSVSREKKERFSLILESASTNQTSMYLCASSLWGLAGVGETQYFGPGTRLLVL.

This clonotype was picked up many times. The chain combines TRBV2 with TRBJ2-1; 13 bases map to TRBD2. Germline CDR1 and CDR2: SNHLY and FYNNEI. The CDR3 is 16 residues long. The V gene end was trimmed by 4 bases and the J gene end by 9 bases; junction bases not matched to a gene: 9. CDR3 DNA sequence: TGTGCCAGCAGTGTCCGGACTAGCGGGAGTGGGGGTGAGCAGTTCTTC. This encodes CASSVRTSGSGGEQFF. Full variable domain (remainder filled in from reference TRBV2 and TRBJ2-1): EPEVTQTPSHQVTQMGQEVILRCVPISNHLYFYWYRQILGQKVEFLVSFYNNEISEKSEIFDDQFSVERPDGSNFTLKIRSTKLEDSAMYFCASSVRTSGSGGEQFFGPGTRLTVL.